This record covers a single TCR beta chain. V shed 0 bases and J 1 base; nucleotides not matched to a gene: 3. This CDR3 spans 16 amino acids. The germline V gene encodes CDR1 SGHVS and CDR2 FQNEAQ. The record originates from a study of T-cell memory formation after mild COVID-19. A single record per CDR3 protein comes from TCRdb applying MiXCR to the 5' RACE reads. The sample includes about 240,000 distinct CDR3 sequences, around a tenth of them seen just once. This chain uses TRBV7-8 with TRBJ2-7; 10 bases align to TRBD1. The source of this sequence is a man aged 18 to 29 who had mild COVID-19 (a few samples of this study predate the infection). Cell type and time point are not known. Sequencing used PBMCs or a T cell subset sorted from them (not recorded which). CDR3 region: CASSLAGTGVSYEQYF. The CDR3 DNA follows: TGTGCCAGCAGCTTAGCCGGGACAGGGGTATCCTACGAGCAGTACTTC.